This T cell receptor (beta chain) was obtained from a study of T cells in Graves' hyperthyroidism and ophthalmopathy. Findings and caveats of the study: Researchers found most expanded thyroid clonotypes above 0.001 in blood as well.

The CDR3 has 15 amino acids. J was trimmed by 3 bases and V by 6 bases; bases with no gene match: 9. Per the germline V gene, CDR1 is DFQATT and CDR2 is SNEGSKA (reference sequence). What was amplified from RNA transcripts were TCR beta CDR3 regions. Initially, a first-round RT-PCR of the TCR CDR3 employed the HTBI primer set. TCRdb re-called the multiplex PCR reads with MiXCR, one entry per CDR3 protein. The data show around 610,000 distinct CDR3 sequences, roughly 14% seen once. This clonotype was found many times. The antigen is undetermined. Clinicians diagnosed patients from clinical symptoms, serum thyroxine and TRAb, thyroid ultrasound and orbital computed tomography.

The receptor was isolated from a woman in her 40s with Graves' ophthalmopathy. The specimen sequenced was blood. The rearrangement uses TRBV20-1 and TRBJ1-2; 11 bases map to TRBD1. The CDR3, as DNA: TGCAGTGCAACGAACTGGGGACAGGGGGACTATGGCTACACCTTC. The encoded protein is CSATNWGQGDYGYTF.